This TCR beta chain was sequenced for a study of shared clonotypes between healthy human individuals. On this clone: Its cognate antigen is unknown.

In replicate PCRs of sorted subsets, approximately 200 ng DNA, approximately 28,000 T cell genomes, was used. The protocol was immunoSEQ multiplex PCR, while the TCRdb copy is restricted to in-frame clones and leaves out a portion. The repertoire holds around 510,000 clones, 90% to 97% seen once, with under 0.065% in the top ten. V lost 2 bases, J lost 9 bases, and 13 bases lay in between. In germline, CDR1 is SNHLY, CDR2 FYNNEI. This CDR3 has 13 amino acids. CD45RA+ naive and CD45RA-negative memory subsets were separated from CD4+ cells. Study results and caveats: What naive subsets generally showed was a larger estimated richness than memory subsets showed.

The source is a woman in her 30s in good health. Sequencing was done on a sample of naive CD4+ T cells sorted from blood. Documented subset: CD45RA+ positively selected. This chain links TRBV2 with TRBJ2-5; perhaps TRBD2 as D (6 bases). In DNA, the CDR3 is TGTGCCAGCAGTGAACTCCAGTCGGGGGCCCAGTACTTC. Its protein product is CASSELQSGAQYF.